These 20 T cell receptor beta chains came from one sample sequenced in a study of T cell responses to AZD1222 COVID-19 vaccine (dated by TCRdb to the early 2020s). The library was prepared using the immunoSEQ multiplex PCR assay. In its TCRdb copy, this immuneACCESS table keeps in-frame sequences only and misses some clones. Where compared with another copy, unresolved V genes explain less than half of these, and the others have no known cause. The sample's clone listing holds under 150,000 clones. The ten top clones hold about 2% of the sample. In light of the paper, this sample's time point label describes: baseline before first vaccination. Sequencing was performed on peripheral blood. The receptors stem from an adult in good health.

The V call is TRBV4-1, the J call TRBJ1-5; TRBD1 matches at 12 bases. This CDR3 is built from 15 residues. CDR1 is MGHRA, CDR2 YSYEKL, per germline. Unmatched junction bases numbered 4, after V lost 3 bases and J lost 7 bases. The DNA of the CDR3 is TGCGCCAGCAGCCAGAGGGGACAGGGGGCCCAGCCCCAGCATTTT. Residues: CASSQRGQGAQPQHF.

This chain links TRBV6-5 with TRBJ1-6; 9 nucleotides match TRBD1. The V and J ends lost 7 bases and 10 bases, in that order; junction bases with no gene match: 8. The CDR3 extends over 14 amino acids. The V gene's germline CDR1 is MNHEY and CDR2 SVGAGI. CDR3 protein: CASNGQGNRSPLHF. Written as DNA, the CDR3 is TGTGCCAGCAACGGACAGGGGAATAGGTCACCCCTCCACTTT.

The chain joins TRBV7-6 to TRBJ2-7; TRBD1 matches 8 bases. V shed 5 bases, J shed 7 bases, and the junction held 16 bases outside the gene matches. CDR1 is SGHVS and CDR2 is FNYEAQ in the germline V gene. The CDR3 spans 16 residues. The CDR3 DNA sequence: TGTGCCAGCAGCCCCGGAGGGACAGGCTTCGCTCAAGAGCAGTACTTC. This translates into CASSPGGTGFAQEQYF.

The chain recombines TRBV9 with TRBJ1-2; possible D gene TRBD1, 5 bases. Germline values: CDR1 SGDLS, CDR2 YYNGEE. V lost 2 bases and J 3 bases, leaving 11 bases between the germline ends. The CDR3 extends over 14 amino acids. The CDR3 DNA follows: TGTGCCAGCAGCGTCCCAGGGTGGGACTATGGCTACACCTTC. The encoded protein is CASSVPGWDYGYTF.

The V and J genes are TRBV15 and TRBJ2-2; a possible D gene is TRBD2 (5 bases). Germline-derived CDR1 and CDR2 are LNHNV and YYDKDF (reference sequence). Trimming took off 8 bases at V and 0 bases at J, with 10 bases between the two ends. The CDR3 is 14 amino acids. CDR3 sequence: CATRGLANTGELFF. In DNA form, the CDR3 reads TGTGCCACCCGCGGGCTCGCGAACACCGGGGAGCTGTTTTTT.

The chain combines TRBV2 with TRBJ2-3, with TRBD2 matching 10 bases. Germline V CDR1 and CDR2: SNHLY, FYNNEI. Trimming cost V 4 bases and J 2 bases; bases outside gene matches: 15. The CDR3 loop spans 19 amino acids. The CDR3 region is CASSALSGGAGGTTDTQYF. The DNA for the CDR3 is TGTGCCAGCAGTGCCCTCAGCGGCGGAGCGGGGGGGACCACAGATACGCAGTATTTT.

In nucleotides, the CDR3 is TGTGCCAGCAGCGTAGCCGGGCCCCTGTCGGGGCGAACAGATACGCAGTATTTT. The encoded protein is CASSVAGPLSGRTDTQYF. The chain has TRBV9 and TRBJ2-3, with D tentatively TRBD1 or TRBD2 (5 bases each). The CDR3 loop spans 18 amino acids. V lost 0 bases to trimming and J lost 3 bases, with 20 bases between them. In germline, CDR1 is SGDLS, CDR2 YYNGEE.

The V call is TRBV3-1 (or the pseudogene TRBV3-2), the J call TRBJ2-7; no reliable D call. The V end was cut by 1 base, the J end by 4 bases, with 8 bases between. Germline CDR1 and CDR2: LGHDT and YNNKEL (reference sequence). The CDR3 is made up of 13 amino acids. CDR3 residues: CASSQGVRYEQYF. Written as DNA, the CDR3 is TGTGCCAGCAGCCAAGGGGTTAGATACGAGCAGTACTTC.

This chain links TRBV7-9 with TRBJ1-3, with 7 nucleotides matching TRBD1. The V segment lost 6 bases and the J segment 4 bases; nucleotides outside the gene matches: 6. This CDR3 spans 14 amino acids. The germline V gene has CDR1 SEHNR and CDR2 FQNEAQ (reference sequence). The DNA of the CDR3 is TGTGCCAGCAGGGATCGGGACAGAGGAAACACCATATATTTT. Translated, it gives CASRDRDRGNTIYF.

V usage is TRBV6-1 and J usage is TRBJ1-2, with D unclear. Trimming took off 2 bases at V and 4 bases at J, with 26 bases between the two ends. This CDR3 region has 19 residues. Per the germline V gene, CDR1 is MNHNS and CDR2 is SASEGT. The CDR3: CASSETREYRGIPPYGYTF. DNA for the CDR3: TGTGCCAGCAGTGAAACACGGGAATATCGGGGAATTCCCCCCTATGGCTACACCTTC.

This sequence joins TRBV4-1 and TRBJ1-1, with 12 bases identical to TRBD1. Germline trimming cut 1 base from V and 6 bases from J; bases unmatched to any gene: 9. This CDR3 spans 17 amino acids. The germline gives CDR1 MGHRA, CDR2 YSYEKL. CDR3 DNA sequence: TGCGCCAGCAGCCAAGGCGGCCTGCGGGACAGGGGGCCTGAAGCTTTCTTT. Protein sequence: CASSQGGLRDRGPEAFF.

The chain carries TRBV3-1 (or the pseudogene TRBV3-2) and TRBJ1-1; D is unclear. Germline CDR1 is LGHDT and CDR2 is YNNKEL (reference sequence). The CDR3 totals 13 residues. V dropped 4 bases and J dropped 1 base, with 7 bases sitting between them. CDR3 amino acids: CASSRSGNTEAFF. The CDR3 DNA reads TGTGCCAGCAGCCGGTCGGGGAACACTGAAGCTTTCTTT.

V is TRBV19 and J is TRBJ2-3; tentatively, D is TRBD1 or TRBD2 (6 bases each). CDR1 LNHDA and CDR2 SQIVND come from the germline V gene (reference sequence). The germline V and J ends were trimmed by 6 bases and 3 bases, with 16 bases remaining between them. This CDR3 is 15 amino acids long. CDR3 region: CASREQGRGTDTQYF. The DNA of the CDR3 is TGTGCCAGTAGGGAGCAGGGGCGGGGTACAGATACGCAGTATTTT.

The chain joins TRBV19 to TRBJ2-3; D gene uncertain. With 0 bases removed from V and 0 bases from J, the gap between germline ends came to 4 bases. This CDR3 contains 14 residues. Germline values: CDR1 LNHDA, CDR2 SQIVND (reference sequence). The DNA for the CDR3 is TGTGCCAGTAGTATAGACCATAGCACAGATACGCAGTATTTT. Its protein product is CASSIDHSTDTQYF.

The rearrangement uses TRBV5-6 and TRBJ2-3; D gene ambiguous. V was pared by 2 bases and J by 5 bases, with 3 bases between. Germline V lookup: CDR1 SGHDT, CDR2 YYEEEE. The CDR3 spans 11 residues. The CDR3: CASSLIDTQYF. The CDR3 DNA sequence: TGTGCCAGCAGCTTAATAGATACGCAGTATTTT.

The CDR3 protein is CASTYSYSNQPQHF. The CDR3 bases are TGTGCCAGCACTTATAGTTATAGCAATCAGCCCCAGCATTTT. The J gene is TRBJ1-5, the V gene TRBV2, with unresolved D. The V gene's germline CDR1 is SNHLY and CDR2 FYNNEI. The CDR3 consists of 14 residues. V was pared by 7 bases and J by 0 bases, with 10 bases between.

The J gene is TRBJ1-1, the V gene TRBV5-1, with 9 bases fitting TRBD1. Per the germline V gene, CDR1 is SGHRS and CDR2 is YFSETQ. This CDR3 spans 15 amino acids. After removal of 4 bases from V and 6 bases from J, the junction contained 10 bases not matched to a gene. CDR3 coding DNA: TGCGCCAGCAGCAGCACCGGGACAGGGAGTTCTGAAGCTTTCTTT. Residues: CASSSTGTGSSEAFF.

The chain carries TRBV5-1 and TRBJ2-3, with D perhaps assigned TRBD1 or TRBD2 (5 bases each). Germline-derived CDR1 and CDR2 are SGHRS and YFSETQ. Trimming took off 0 bases at V and 2 bases at J, with 13 bases between the two ends. CDR3 length equals 16 residues. The CDR3 DNA reads as TGCGCCAGCAGCTTGGATTTGGGGGTGGTCACAGATACGCAGTATTTT. This sequence encodes CASSLDLGVVTDTQYF.

The chain has TRBV5-4 and TRBJ1-2, with 12 bases that match TRBD1. In germline, CDR1 is SGHNT, CDR2 YYREEE (reference sequence). The trim removed 1 base at V and 8 bases at J, leaving 6 bases unmatched. CDR3 length: 15 amino acids. CDR3 residues: CASSLMGQGAFGYTF. The CDR3 DNA sequence: TGTGCCAGCAGCTTGATGGGACAGGGGGCTTTCGGCTACACCTTC.

The CDR3 coding sequence is TGTGCCTGGAGTGTACTTTTGCGGCCAGGGGACGATGGCTACACCTTC. It translates to CAWSVLLRPGDDGYTF. This sequence joins TRBV30 and TRBJ1-2; D is possibly TRBD1 (6 bases). The CDR3 has 16 residues. The ends were cut back, 0 bases at V and 6 bases at J, with 20 bases in the middle. Germline V CDR1 and CDR2: GTSNPN, SVGIG (reference sequence).